Presented here are 5 T cell receptor beta chains from one specimen sequenced in a study of blood T cell repertoires in COVID-19. Sequencing used immunoSEQ multiplex PCR; TCRdb keeps in-frame clones, though not all of them. The sample consists of 200,000 to 250,000 clones, approximately 84% of them appearing once. Sample: PBMCs or T cells enriched from blood (not recorded which). The receptor set was obtained from a man in his sixties who had recovered from COVID-19.

The chain combines TRBV19 with TRBJ2-7; a possible D gene is TRBD2 (6 bases). CDR1 LNHDA and CDR2 SQIVND come from the germline V gene (reference sequence). Between the trimmed V and J ends, which lost 4 bases and 6 bases, there was a span of 28 bases. The CDR3 consists of 18 residues. Here the CDR3 reads CASSRTGVSGALYSEQYF. CDR3 DNA: TGTGCCAGTAGTAGAACCGGGGTTAGCGGAGCCCTCTACTCCGAGCAGTACTTC. The full variable domain, its missing parts supplied by reference TRBV19 and TRBJ2-7, is DGGITQSPKYLFRKEGQNVTLSCEQNLNHDAMYWYRQDPGQGLRLIYYSQIVNDFQKGDIAEGYSVSREKKESFPLTVTSAQKNPTAFYLCASSRTGVSGALYSEQYFGPGTRLTVT.

This rearrangement joins TRBV19 to TRBJ2-5, with D unresolved. The CDR3 has 15 amino acids. From germline, CDR1 is LNHDA and CDR2 SQIVND (reference sequence). Deletions cut 1 base from V and 2 bases from J, with 11 bases between. CDR3 sequence reads: CASSIVWAAQETQYF. CDR3 DNA: TGTGCCAGTAGTATAGTGTGGGCAGCACAAGAGACCCAGTACTTC.

The CDR3 DNA reads TGTGCCAGCTCAGCACGGGCCAACTACGAGCAGTACTTC. This gives the protein CASSARANYEQYF. The chain joins TRBV18 to TRBJ2-7, with D unclear. Looked up from germline, CDR1 is KGHSH and CDR2 is LQKENI. The CDR3 loop spans 13 amino acids. Trimming left V 5 bases short and J 3 bases short, with 11 bases between.

The table lists this clone with a few counts. CDR3 in amino acids: CASRRNTEAFF. The CDR3 coding sequence is TGCGCCAGCAGGAGGAACACTGAAGCTTTCTTT. The V gene is TRBV5-1, the J gene TRBJ1-1; no definite D call. The CDR3 has 11 amino acids. Trimming left V 5 bases short and J 1 base short, with 3 bases between. Germline V CDR1 and CDR2: SGHRS, YFSETQ.

The J gene is TRBJ2-4, the V gene TRBV18; possibly TRBD2 for D (6 bases). CDR1 KGHSH and CDR2 LQKENI come from the germline V gene. The V gene lost 4 bases and the J gene lost 7 bases, with 14 bases spanning the gap. CDR3 length: 14 residues. CDR3 sequence: CASSLGYGSNIQYF. Here the CDR3 DNA reads TGTGCCAGCTCACTGGGGTACGGGAGTAACATTCAGTACTTC.